There are a few counts of the clone carrying this TCR beta chain. The antigen is undetermined. The sample is drawn from a study of CD8+ T cells in alopecia areata. General study points: Scalp clonality and expanded CD8+ clones among the top 100 showed significant decreases with tofacitinib. Tissue-resident alphabeta T cells belonging to normal skin likewise get sequenced within scalp specimens.

Treatment given: oral pan-JAK inhibitor, 5-10 mg twice daily. Reverse transcription of extracted RNA yielded cDNA, which provided the sequencing template. TCRdb keeps only in-frame clones here, not all; method: immunoSEQ multiplex PCR. The sample records approximately 150,000 clones, less than 70% being singletons. The CDR3 is 13 amino acids. Germline loops: CDR1 SQVTM, CDR2 ANQGSEA. The trim removed 7 bases at V and 2 bases at J, leaving 8 bases unmatched. The gene calls are TRBV29-1 and TRBJ2-7; TRBD2 aligns across 7 bases. The origin of this receptor is a human donor with alopecia areata. The sequenced sample was CD4+ T cells sorted from blood, obtained at week 24, from a patient treated with tofacitinib. The CDR3 sequence is CSGPPGGPYEQYF. CDR3 DNA sequence: TGCAGCGGGCCCCCGGGGGGTCCCTACGAGCAGTACTTC.